What follows describes a single T cell receptor (beta chain). Its cognate antigen is unknown. This CDR3 is built from 13 residues. Germline CDR1 MNHEY, CDR2 SMNVEV (reference sequence). V gave up 6 bases and J gave up 3 bases, with 11 bases separating them. The sample belongs to a study of Ad26.COV2.S vaccination and SARS-CoV-2 variants. General study findings and limits: Total T cell responses, in the TCR breadth and depth analyses, may have been underestimated. People given the vaccine had a wider spike-specific TCR breadth than placebo recipients did.

The assay was immunoSEQ multiplex PCR, and TCRdb's table has in-frame clones only and misses some. The data contain some 350,000 clones, about 92% of them singletons. V is TRBV27 and J is TRBJ1-2; possible D gene TRBD1, 6 bases. The TCR was taken from a human donor who had recovered from COVID-19. The sample consisted of peripheral blood, taken after recovery from COVID-19. As DNA, the CDR3 is TGTGCCAGCAGGCCGGACAGAGACTATGGCTACACCTTC. Protein: CASRPDRDYGYTF.